Each of the 24 T cell receptor beta chains below was sequenced from the same sample in a study of vaccination and CD4 T cells after COVID-19. Sequence data for DNA of cultured CD4+ T cells were generated by the Oncomine TCR Beta short-read assay. From the PCR reads, TCRdb called clonotypes with MiXCR, one entry per CDR3 protein. The sample has approximately 14,000 distinct CDR3 sequences, about 56% seen once; the top ten hold over 3.5%. Their antigens are not known. Treatment defined: approximately 9-day PBMC culture with coronavirus spike peptide pools or control peptides (ViraFEST assay). The sequencing here drew on CD4+ T cells from blood, cultured in vitro, taken before SARS-CoV-2 vaccination. The receptors come from a human donor who had recovered from COVID-19.

The table lists this clonotype with a few counts. J is TRBJ1-1 and V is TRBV19; TRBD1 might be the D (5 bases). The CDR3 is made up of 14 amino acids. V dropped 5 bases and J dropped 4 bases, with 14 bases sitting between them. Germline V gene lookup returns CDR1 LNHDA and CDR2 SQIVND (reference sequence). For the CDR3, the DNA is TGTGCCAGTAGTTGGGGGGTGAGTGGCACTGAAGCTTTCTTT. Protein sequence: CASSWGVSGTEAFF.

The chain joins TRBV28 to TRBJ2-5; the D gene is possibly TRBD2 (6 bases). Trimming pared 2 bases from V and 5 bases from J, leaving 15 bases between. CDR1 and CDR2 (germline): MDHEN, SYDVKM. This CDR3 has 15 residues. CDR3: CASSLGGNGRETQYF. CDR3 nucleotides: TGTGCCAGCAGTTTAGGCGGGAACGGCCGGGAGACCCAGTACTTC.

The table lists this clonotype with a few counts. DNA of the CDR3: TGTGCCAGCAGTGTTAGCGGGGAACAAGAGACCCAGTACTTC. This encodes CASSVSGEQETQYF. The gene calls are TRBV25-1 and TRBJ2-5; TRBD2 aligns across 8 bases. V lost 4 bases to trimming and J lost 2 bases; unmatched junction nucleotides: 3. The length of the CDR3 is 14 residues. The germline V gene encodes CDR1 MGHDK and CDR2 SYGVNS.

CDR3 sequence: CASSSTVNTEAFF. The CDR3 DNA is TGCGCCAGCAGCTCGACAGTGAACACTGAAGCTTTCTTT. This sequence joins TRBV5-1 and TRBJ1-1; TRBD1 might be the D (5 bases). The CDR3 totals 13 residues. Per the germline V gene, CDR1 is SGHRS and CDR2 is YFSETQ. The V and J ends lost 3 bases and 0 bases respectively, with 6 bases between them.

The V gene is TRBV6-5, the J gene TRBJ1-1; 8 bases agree with TRBD1. Germline V gives CDR1 MNHEY, CDR2 SVGAGI. V gave up 4 bases and J gave up 0 bases; unmatched junction bases: 1. The CDR3 has 14 amino acids. The chain's CDR3 is CASSLTGVNTEAFF. DNA of the CDR3: TGTGCCAGCAGTTTGACAGGGGTGAACACTGAAGCTTTCTTT.

V usage is TRBV12-5 and J usage is TRBJ1-1; D possibly corresponds to TRBD1 (5 bases). The germline V gene has CDR1 LGHNT and CDR2 FRNRAP. The V gene lost 4 bases and the J gene lost 8 bases, with 20 bases spanning the gap. The CDR3 is made up of 15 amino acids. In DNA form, the CDR3 reads TGTGCTAGTGGTTCCCCAATACAGGTGCCCGCGGAAGCTTTCTTT. Its protein product is CASGSPIQVPAEAFF.

Only one count was recorded for this clonotype. The rearrangement uses TRBV5-8 and TRBJ2-7; D gene unclear. This CDR3 comprises 14 residues. CDR1 and CDR2 (germline): SGHTS, YDEGEE. Trimming cost V 4 bases and J 3 bases, with 14 bases left between them. Here the CDR3 reads CASSAGENSYEQYF. In DNA, the CDR3 is TGTGCCAGCAGCGCCGGAGAGAACAGCTACGAGCAGTACTTC.

The genes are TRBV20-1 and TRBJ2-7; 11 nucleotides align to TRBD2. Germline trimming cut 0 bases from V and 0 bases from J; bases unmatched to any gene: 13. The CDR3 length is 19 residues. The germline V gene has CDR1 DFQATT and CDR2 SNEGSKA (reference sequence). CDR3 amino acids: CSARDFRTSGYPSSYEQYF. The DNA for the CDR3 is TGCAGTGCTAGAGATTTCCGGACTAGCGGGTATCCCAGCTCCTACGAGCAGTACTTC.

This rearrangement joins TRBV11-2 to TRBJ1-1; unclear D gene. CDR1 SGHAT and CDR2 FQNNGV come from the germline V gene. The CDR3 consists of 13 residues. V was pared by 1 base and J by 1 base, with 4 bases between. CDR3 residues: CASSLGGNTEAFF. CDR3 in DNA: TGTGCCAGCAGCTTAGGCGGGAACACTGAAGCTTTCTTT.

V and J are TRBV6-1 and TRBJ1-2; D gene uncertain. The V end was cut by 3 bases, the J end by 5 bases, with 7 bases between. There are 12 residues in the CDR3. Per germline, CDR1 MNHNS and CDR2 SASEGT. As DNA, the CDR3 is TGTGCCAGCAGTGATGTAGGGTATGGCTACACCTTC. Translated: CASSDVGYGYTF.

This rearrangement joins TRBV7-2 to TRBJ1-1, with D perhaps TRBD1 (6 bases). The CDR3 contains 12 residues. In germline, CDR1 is SGHTA, CDR2 FQGNSA. V lost 5 bases to trimming and J lost 7 bases, with 11 bases between them. The CDR3, as DNA: TGTGCCAGCAGCCCCCAGGGGCTTGAAGCTTTCTTT. Encoded protein: CASSPQGLEAFF. The full variable domain, its missing parts supplied by reference TRBV7-2 and TRBJ1-1, is GAGVSQSPSNKVTEKGKDVELRCDPISGHTALYWYRQSLGQGLEFLIYFQGNSAPDKSGLPSDRFSAERTGGSVSTLTIQRTQQEDSAVYLCASSPQGLEAFFGQGTRLTVV.

V gene TRBV15 combines with J gene TRBJ2-5; no firm D call. Germline-derived CDR1 and CDR2 are LNHNV and YYDKDF (reference sequence). Trimming took 0 bases from V and 5 from J, leaving 13 bases between them. The CDR3 sequence is 15 residues long. The CDR3 region has the DNA TGTGCCACCAGCAGAGAGTCGTGGTATGGGGAGACCCAGTACTTC. Protein sequence: CATSRESWYGETQYF. The entire variable domain, with the rest obtained from reference TRBV15 and TRBJ2-5, is as follows: DAMVIQNPRYQVTQFGKPVTLSCSQTLNHNVMYWYQQKSSQAPKLLFHYYDKDFNNEADTPDNFQSRRPNTSFCFLDIRSPGLGDTAMYLCATSRESWYGETQYFGPGTRLLVL.

The V gene is TRBV2, the J gene TRBJ1-1, with D unclear. This CDR3 spans 14 amino acids. Germline V gene data show CDR1 as SNHLY and CDR2 as FYNNEI. V lost 6 bases and J 1 base, leaving 12 bases between the germline ends. Written as DNA, the CDR3 is TGTGCCAGCAGGGAGTTGAGGGAGAACACTGAAGCTTTCTTT. Residues: CASRELRENTEAFF.

This clonotype was seen a few times. V usage is TRBV11-2 and J usage is TRBJ1-6, with D tentatively TRBD1 (5 bases). CDR3 length: 15 amino acids. V lost 5 bases and J lost 10, with 18 bases in between. Germline assignment: CDR1 SGHAT and CDR2 FQNNGV. DNA for the CDR3: TGTGCCAGCAGCGGATGGCAGGGAGGAGGCTCACCCCTCCACTTT. Its protein product is CASSGWQGGGSPLHF.

The V gene is TRBV5-6, the J gene TRBJ1-5; D is possibly TRBD1 (5 bases). There are 14 residues in the CDR3. Trimming left V 4 bases short and J 2 bases short, with 10 bases between. The germline CDR1 and CDR2 sequences are SGHDT and YYEEEE. CDR3: CASSRGTRNQPQHF. The DNA of the CDR3 is TGTGCCAGCAGCCGCGGGACTCGCAATCAGCCCCAGCATTTT. The full variable domain, completed using reference TRBV5-6 and TRBJ1-5, is DAGVTQSPTHLIKTRGQQVTLRCSPKSGHDTVSWYQQALGQGPQFIFQYYEEEERQRGNFPDRFSGHQFPNYSSELNVNALLLGDSALYLCASSRGTRNQPQHFGDGTRLSIL.

The chain couples TRBV27 to TRBJ2-5; D perhaps matches TRBD1 (5 bases). V lost 2 bases and J 0 bases, leaving 7 bases between the germline ends. Per the germline V gene, CDR1 is MNHEY and CDR2 is SMNVEV (reference sequence). This CDR3 contains 14 residues. Here the CDR3 reads CASSLGRDQETQYF. CDR3 sequence (DNA): TGTGCCAGCAGTTTAGGCAGGGACCAAGAGACCCAGTACTTC.

The CDR3 spells CASSLRREDSYNEQFF. CDR3 coding DNA: TGTGCCAGCAGCTTAAGGCGGGAGGATTCCTACAATGAGCAGTTCTTC. The chain employs TRBV7-2 and TRBJ2-1, with 8 bases matching TRBD2. CDR3 length: 16 amino acids. Trimming cost V 2 bases and J 1 base; bases outside gene matches: 4. Germline CDR1 and CDR2: SGHTA and FQGNSA.

The rearrangement links TRBV19 to TRBJ2-2, with 11 nucleotides matching TRBD1. CDR1 LNHDA and CDR2 SQIVND come from the germline V gene (reference sequence). The CDR3 extends over 14 amino acids. J was trimmed by 6 bases and V by 6 bases; bases with no gene match: 3. CDR3: CASRDRGRAGELFF. For the CDR3, the DNA is TGTGCCAGTAGGGACAGGGGGCGGGCCGGGGAGCTGTTTTTT.

Details on this clonotype: The junction does not match germline at one end; this may be a read error. This chain uses TRBV6-2 or TRBV6-3 with TRBJ1-2, with TRBD1 matching over 8 bases. CDR1 is MNHEY, CDR2 SVGEGT, per germline. The CDR3 contains 12 residues. This CDR3 is CASSARQGSNEF. The CDR3 coding sequence is TGTGCCAGCAGTGCGAGACAGGGGTCGAACGAATTC.

This clonotype has only a few counts. V is TRBV19 and J is TRBJ1-5; D gene unclear. CDR3 size: 13 residues. Germline values: CDR1 LNHDA, CDR2 SQIVND (reference sequence). The ends were cut back, 8 bases at V and 3 bases at J, with 11 bases in the middle. CDR3 DNA: TGTGCCAGTTGTAAAAGGGACAATCAGCCCCAGCATTTT. Translation: CASCKRDNQPQHF.

Comments on this clonotype: It is unclear where the CDR3 begins or ends on the DNA, so no DNA is shown, and the CDR3 is as TCRdb lists it. The chain has TRBV2 and TRBJ2-3; the tabulated D call, TRBD2, remains unverified against the DNA. Germline CDR1 SNHLY, CDR2 FYNNEI. The CDR3 region is 18 residues in length, termini included. This chain's CDR3 is CASILGLAGGLSTDTQYF.

This chain connects TRBV27 to TRBJ2-1; D is perhaps TRBD1 (6 bases). V lost 2 bases, J lost 8 bases, and 7 bases lay in between. Germline CDR1 and CDR2: MNHEY and SMNVEV (reference sequence). The CDR3 length is 12 residues. DNA for the CDR3: TGTGCCAGCAGTTTAGGGGGCCATGAGCAGTTCTTC. Protein: CASSLGGHEQFF.

This clonotype was picked up a small number of times. The chain carries TRBV7-6 and TRBJ1-2; D is unclear. Per germline, CDR1 SGHVS and CDR2 FNYEAQ. The CDR3 has 17 amino acids. V lost 5 bases and J lost 0, with 19 bases in between. CDR3 in amino acids: CASSPRGDHRANYGYTF. CDR3 DNA sequence: TGTGCCAGCAGCCCTCGAGGAGACCATCGGGCTAACTATGGCTACACCTTC.

The chain is built from TRBV19 and TRBJ2-7; D uncertain. The CDR3 covers 12 residues. V shed 6 bases and J shed 6 bases, with 12 bases lying between them. Looked up from germline, CDR1 is LNHDA and CDR2 is SQIVND (reference sequence). In nucleotides, the CDR3 is TGTGCCAGTAGCGAATACAGAGGCGAGCAGTACTTC. Its protein product is CASSEYRGEQYF.